The entry that follows covers one TCR beta chain sequence. The antigen is unknown. The library was built from about 370 ng RNA with molecular barcoded adaptors for alpha/delta and beta/gamma chains. TCRdb analysed the reads with MiXCR anew, one entry per CDR3 protein. There are about 90,000 distinct CDR3 sequences in the sample; about 12% occur only once, and under 15% lies in the top ten. This specimen comes from a study of read filtering for tumor transcriptome and immune sequencing. The wider study: RNA-seq yielded only roughly 75 to 1,300 TCR reads, IR-seq about 4 to 10.27 million.

Regarding the study as a whole: IR-seq captured clonotypes deeper and more reliably than RNA-seq.

The clonotype originates from a donor aged 40 or over with multiple myeloma. Input material: a population of CD138-negative cells sorted from bone marrow.

CDR3 nucleotides: TGTGCCAGCAGTTGGGACTACAAAGAGACCCAGTACTTC. This sequence encodes CASSWDYKETQYF. The rearrangement uses TRBV6-2 or TRBV6-3 and TRBJ2-5; 7 bases align to TRBD2. The CDR3 is 13 residues long. CDR1 is MNHEY and CDR2 is SVGEGT in the germline V gene. The trim removed 4 bases at V and 3 bases at J, leaving 2 bases unmatched.